One T cell receptor beta chain is described in this entry. Its antigen is undetermined. CDR1 is SGHRS, CDR2 YFSETQ, per germline. The V and J ends lost 0 bases and 2 bases respectively, with 6 bases between them. The CDR3 has 14 amino acids. This sample was taken from a study of cytomegalovirus exposure and HLA in healthy donors. Broader study findings: The classifier was said to identify cytomegalovirus status with high specificity and sensitivity.

13 Jbeta primers and 60 Vbeta primers were used for the PCR. Profiled with immunoSEQ multiplex PCR; TCRdb holds only in-frame clones, not every one. The profile shows about 62,000 clones, about 79% of them singletons. The chain employs TRBV5-1 and TRBJ1-3, with D hard to call. What was sequenced was PBMCs. This sequence was found in a man aged 55 to 69 in good health and CMV-seropositive. The CDR3 DNA sequence: TGCGCCAGCAGCTTGGACAATCCTGGAAACACCATATATTTT. Translation gives CASSLDNPGNTIYF.